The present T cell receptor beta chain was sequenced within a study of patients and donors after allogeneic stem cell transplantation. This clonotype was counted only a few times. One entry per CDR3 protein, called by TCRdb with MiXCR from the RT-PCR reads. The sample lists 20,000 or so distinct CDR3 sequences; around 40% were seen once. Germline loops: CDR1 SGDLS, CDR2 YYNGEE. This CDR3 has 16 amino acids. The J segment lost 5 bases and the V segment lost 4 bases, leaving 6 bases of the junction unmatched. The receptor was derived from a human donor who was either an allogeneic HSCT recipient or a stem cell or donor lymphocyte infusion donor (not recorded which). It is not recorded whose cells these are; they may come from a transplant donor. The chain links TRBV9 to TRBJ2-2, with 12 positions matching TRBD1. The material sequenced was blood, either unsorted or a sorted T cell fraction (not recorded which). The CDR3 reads CASSPGQGAYTGELFF. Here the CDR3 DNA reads TGTGCCAGCAGCCCGGGACAGGGGGCTTATACCGGGGAGCTGTTTTTT. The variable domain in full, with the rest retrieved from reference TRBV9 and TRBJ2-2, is DSGVTQTPKHLITATGQRVTLRCSPRSGDLSVYWYQQSLDQGLQFLIQYYNGEERAKGNILERFSAQQFPDLHSELNLSSLELGDSALYFCASSPGQGAYTGELFFGEGSRLTVL.